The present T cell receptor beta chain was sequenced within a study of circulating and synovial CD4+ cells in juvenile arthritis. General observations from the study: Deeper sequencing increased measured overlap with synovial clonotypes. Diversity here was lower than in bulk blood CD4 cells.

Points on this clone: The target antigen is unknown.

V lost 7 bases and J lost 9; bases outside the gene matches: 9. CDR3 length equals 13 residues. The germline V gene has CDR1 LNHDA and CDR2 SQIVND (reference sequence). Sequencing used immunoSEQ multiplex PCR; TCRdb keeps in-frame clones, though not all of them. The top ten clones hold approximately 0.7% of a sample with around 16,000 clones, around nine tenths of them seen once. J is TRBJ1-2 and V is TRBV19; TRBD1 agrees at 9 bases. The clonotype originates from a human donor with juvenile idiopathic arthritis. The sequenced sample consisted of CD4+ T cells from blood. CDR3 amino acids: CASKGQGVVSYTF. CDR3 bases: TGTGCCAGTAAGGGACAGGGTGTGGTGAGCTACACCTTC.